These T cell receptor beta chains were read from a single sample in a study of post-analysis software for immune sequencing data. MiXCR was run by TCRdb on the PCR reads, yielding one entry per CDR3 protein. Among fewer than 550,000 distinct CDR3 sequences listed, 30% to 40% were seen once. Source material: blood. These receptors originate from a girl younger than 18 with multiple sclerosis. CDR3s include the opening cysteine and the closing phenylalanine or tryptophan. The D gene is left open where the match is weak. The size of a clone is reported for some rows only, either as once, few or many, or as a class for expanded clones.

J gene: TRBJ1-6
clone size: .
D gene: .
V gene: TRBV5-1
CDR3 DNA: TGCGCCAGCAGCTGGACGGTCCCCCATTCACCCCTCCACTTT
CDR3 protein: CASSWTVPHSPLHF

J gene: TRBJ2-3
clone size: .
D gene: .
V gene: TRBV7-8
CDR3 DNA: TGTGCCAGCAGCACAACCAGATGGACTCAGATCACAGATACGCAGTATTTT
CDR3 protein: CASSTTRWTQITDTQYF

J gene: TRBJ2-7
clone size: .
D gene: TRBD1
V gene: TRBV4-1
CDR3 DNA: TGCGCCAGCAGCATTGAAAGGGGGCGCTCCTACGAGCAGTACTTC
CDR3 protein: CASSIERGRSYEQYF

J gene: TRBJ2-1
clone size: few
D gene: TRBD2
V gene: TRBV3-1
CDR3 DNA: TGTGCCAGCAGCCAATATAGCGGGGGGGCCTACAATGAGCAGTTCTTC
CDR3 protein: CASSQYSGGAYNEQFF

J gene: TRBJ2-3
clone size: .
D gene: TRBD1
V gene: TRBV9
CDR3 DNA: TGTGCCAGCAGCGTAAATAGGGACAGGGGCACAGATACGCAGTATTTT
CDR3 protein: CASSVNRDRGTDTQYF

J gene: TRBJ2-7
clone size: .
D gene: TRBD1
V gene: TRBV27
CDR3 DNA: TGTGCCAGCAGTTTAACGACAGGGCCATACGAGCAGTACTTC
CDR3 protein: CASSLTTGPYEQYF

J gene: TRBJ2-7
clone size: few
D gene: TRBD1
V gene: TRBV5-1
CDR3 DNA: TGCGCCAGCAGCTCGGCCGGGACAGACCCCAACGAGCAGTACTTC
CDR3 protein: CASSSAGTDPNEQYF

J gene: TRBJ2-5
clone size: .
D gene: TRBD2
V gene: TRBV2
CDR3 DNA: TGTGCCAGCAGTGAATTCGGGACTAGCGGGGGGAGGATCGAGACCCAGTACTTC
CDR3 protein: CASSEFGTSGGRIETQYF

J gene: TRBJ1-2
clone size: few
D gene: .
V gene: TRBV11-2
CDR3 DNA: TGTGCCAGCAGCAACCGAGGGGGTTATAATGGCTACACCTTC
CDR3 protein: CASSNRGGYNGYTF

J gene: TRBJ2-1
clone size: few
D gene: TRBD1
V gene: TRBV7-3
CDR3 DNA: TGTGCCAGCAGCTCGACAGGGGGATTTGAGCAGTTCTTC
CDR3 protein: CASSSTGGFEQFF

J gene: TRBJ2-3
clone size: .
D gene: .
V gene: TRBV5-1
CDR3 DNA: TGCGCCAGCAGCTTCCTGATCGGAGGGACGGATACGCAGTATTTT
CDR3 protein: CASSFLIGGTDTQYF

J gene: TRBJ2-7
clone size: .
D gene: TRBD2
V gene: TRBV4-1
CDR3 DNA: TGCGCCAGCAGCCAAGAGGGAGGGCGGCCGGAATACGAGCAGTACTTC
CDR3 protein: CASSQEGGRPEYEQYF

J gene: TRBJ2-7
clone size: few
D gene: .
V gene: TRBV20-1
CDR3 DNA: TGCAGTGCTAGAGGGGGGCCTGGCTCCTACGAGCAGTACTTC
CDR3 protein: CSARGGPGSYEQYF

J gene: TRBJ2-5
clone size: few
D gene: .
V gene: TRBV15
CDR3 DNA: TGTGCCACCAGCAGAGGGGGAGAACAGGGAGTGGAGACCCAGTACTTC
CDR3 protein: CATSRGGEQGVETQYF

J gene: TRBJ2-5
clone size: .
D gene: .
V gene: TRBV11-2
CDR3 DNA: TGTGCCAGCAGCCCGGACGGGGTTAACTCCAATGAGCAGTACTTC
CDR3 protein: CASSPDGVNSNEQYF